The 3 T cell receptor beta chains given below trace back to one sample, sequenced in a study of resident and recirculating memory T cells in vitiligo. Some clones are missing from TCRdb's copy, which holds only in-frame ones; the method was immunoSEQ multiplex PCR. Here the sample spans 60,000 to 80,000 clones, roughly 90% being singletons. Sequenced sample: blood. These receptors were collected from a male donor with vitiligo.

The gene calls are TRBV6-6 and TRBJ2-3; D is unclear. V was pared by 0 bases and J by 1 base, with 11 bases between. The CDR3 has 16 residues. Germline CDR1 is MNHNY and CDR2 is SVGAGI (reference sequence). CDR3 sequence: CASSYSTAGGTDTQYF. The CDR3 DNA follows: TGTGCCAGCAGTTACTCGACGGCAGGTGGCACAGATACGCAGTATTTT.

V is TRBV6-5 and J is TRBJ1-2, with 10 bases lining up with TRBD1. Germline values: CDR1 MNHEY, CDR2 SVGAGI. The V and J ends lost 2 bases and 6 bases, in that order; junction bases with no gene match: 6. The CDR3 covers 15 residues. CDR3 coding DNA: TGTGCCAGCAGTTACGGAGCCGGGACAGGGGATGGCTACACCTTC. Translated: CASSYGAGTGDGYTF.

The gene calls are TRBV7-6 and TRBJ2-2, with D unclear. The germline V and J ends were trimmed by 2 bases and 6 bases, with 4 bases remaining between them. The CDR3 sequence is 12 residues long. Germline V gives CDR1 SGHVS, CDR2 FNYEAQ. The CDR3 reads CASSLPAGELFF. As DNA, the CDR3 is TGTGCCAGCAGCTTACCGGCCGGGGAGCTGTTTTTT.